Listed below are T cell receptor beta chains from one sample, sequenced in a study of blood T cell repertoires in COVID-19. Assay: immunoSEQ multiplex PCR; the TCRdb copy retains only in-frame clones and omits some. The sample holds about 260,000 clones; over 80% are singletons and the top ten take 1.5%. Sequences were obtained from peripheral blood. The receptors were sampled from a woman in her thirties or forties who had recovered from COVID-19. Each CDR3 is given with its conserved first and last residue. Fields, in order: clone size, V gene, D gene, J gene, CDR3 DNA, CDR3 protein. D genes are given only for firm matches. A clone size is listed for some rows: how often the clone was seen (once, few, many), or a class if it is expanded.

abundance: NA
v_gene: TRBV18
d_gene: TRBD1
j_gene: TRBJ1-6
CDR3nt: TGTGCCAGCTCACCGGGGACAGGGGATTCACCCCTCCACTTT
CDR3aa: CASSPGTGDSPLHF

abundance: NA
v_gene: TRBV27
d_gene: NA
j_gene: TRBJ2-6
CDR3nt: TGTGCCAGCAGTTTATCGGCGGCGTCCGGGGCCAACGTCCTGACTTTC
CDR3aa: CASSLSAASGANVLTF

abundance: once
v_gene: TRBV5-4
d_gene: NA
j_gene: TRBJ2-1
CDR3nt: TGTGCCAGCAGCTCCAGACAGGGAGGCTCCTACAATGAGCAGTTCTTC
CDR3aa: CASSSRQGGSYNEQFF

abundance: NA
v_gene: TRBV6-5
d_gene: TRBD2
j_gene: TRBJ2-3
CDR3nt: TGTGCCAGCAGTTACTCGCGGGGGGGATGGACAGATACGCAGTATTTT
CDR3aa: CASSYSRGGWTDTQYF

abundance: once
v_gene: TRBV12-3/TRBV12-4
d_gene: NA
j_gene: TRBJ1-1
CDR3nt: TGTGCCAGCACCCCTCCCGAGGCGCCCGCAGCTTTCTTT
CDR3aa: CASTPPEAPAAFF

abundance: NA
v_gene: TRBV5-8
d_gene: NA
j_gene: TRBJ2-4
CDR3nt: TGTGCCAGCAGCTTGGCCGGAGAGACCTTAAACATTCAGTACTTC
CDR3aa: CASSLAGETLNIQYF

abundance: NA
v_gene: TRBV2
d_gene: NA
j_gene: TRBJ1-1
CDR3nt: TGTGCCAGCAGCCCTCGTGGTACGGGGGACACTGAAGCTTTCTTT
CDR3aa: CASSPRGTGDTEAFF

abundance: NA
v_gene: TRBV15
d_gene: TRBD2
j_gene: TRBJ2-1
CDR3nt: TGTGCCACCAGCAGAGGGGGGACTAGCGGCTACAATGAGCAGTTCTTC
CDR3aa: CATSRGGTSGYNEQFF

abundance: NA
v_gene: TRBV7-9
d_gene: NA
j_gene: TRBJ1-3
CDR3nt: TGTGCCAGCAGCCCCTCCCGACGGAGCTCTGGAAACACCATATATTTT
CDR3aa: CASSPSRRSSGNTIYF

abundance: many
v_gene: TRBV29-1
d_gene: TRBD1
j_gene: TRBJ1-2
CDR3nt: TGCAGCGCTGGGACAGGTACAAACTATGGCTACACCTTC
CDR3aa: CSAGTGTNYGYTF

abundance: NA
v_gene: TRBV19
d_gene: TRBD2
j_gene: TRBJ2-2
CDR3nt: TGTGCCAGTAGTCCTCGGGATAGCGGGGGGCCCGGGAGCACCGGGGAGCTGTTTTTT
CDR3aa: CASSPRDSGGPGSTGELFF

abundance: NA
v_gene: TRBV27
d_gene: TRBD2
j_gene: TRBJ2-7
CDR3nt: TGTGCCAGCTCCCTAAGAGCGGGGGGCTCCTACGAGCAGTACTTC
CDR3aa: CASSLRAGGSYEQYF

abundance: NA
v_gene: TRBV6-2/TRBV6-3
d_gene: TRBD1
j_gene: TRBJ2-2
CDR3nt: TGTGCCAGCAGCAACAGGGGGCATGCCGGGGAGCTGTTTTTT
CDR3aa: CASSNRGHAGELFF

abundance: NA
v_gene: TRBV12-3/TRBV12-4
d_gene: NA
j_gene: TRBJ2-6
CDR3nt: TGTGCCAGCAGTTTTGGCGGGGCCAACGTCCTGACTTTC
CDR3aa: CASSFGGANVLTF

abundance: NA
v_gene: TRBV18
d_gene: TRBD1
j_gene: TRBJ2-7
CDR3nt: TGTGCCAGCTCACCCTCAGCGGACAGGGGTTCCTACGAGCAGTACTTC
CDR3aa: CASSPSADRGSYEQYF

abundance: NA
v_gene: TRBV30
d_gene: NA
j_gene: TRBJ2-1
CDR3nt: TGTGCCTGGAGACAGGGCTTTTACAATGAGCAGTTCTTC
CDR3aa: CAWRQGFYNEQFF